The 8 T cell receptor beta chains presented below share a single source sample, sequenced in a study of CD8 T cells in ankylosing spondylitis. TCRdb called the 5' RACE reads again in MiXCR, with one record for every CDR3 protein. The table shows 500,000 or so distinct CDR3 sequences, with approximately 5% occurring only once. These TCRs are of unknown antigen specificity. Study-level results: A TCR beta motif made of about 8 highly homologous variants seemed typical of ankylosing spondylitis blood.

The sample was blood, either unsorted or a sorted T cell fraction (not recorded which). The receptors originated from a male donor with ankylosing spondylitis.

Ten or more counts support this clonotype. The chain employs TRBV20-1 and TRBJ2-7; D unresolved. Between the trimmed V and J ends, which lost 3 bases and 3 bases, there was a span of 6 bases. From germline, CDR1 is DFQATT and CDR2 SNEGSKA (reference sequence). There are 11 residues in the CDR3. This CDR3 reads CSASRSYEQYF. The CDR3 DNA sequence: TGCAGTGCTAGTCGCAGCTACGAGCAGTACTTC.

This clonotype showed up many times. The chain is built from TRBV20-1 and TRBJ2-3, with D possibly TRBD1 on 6 matching bases. CDR3 size: 13 residues. The germline V gene has CDR1 DFQATT and CDR2 SNEGSKA (reference sequence). For the CDR3, the DNA is TGCAGCAGGACAGATCCTAGCACAGATACGCAGTATTTT. Translating gives CSRTDPSTDTQYF.

This clonotype has a handful of counts. The chain has TRBV27 and TRBJ2-7; D not certain. The V and J ends lost 3 bases and 0 bases respectively, with 9 bases between them. Germline-derived CDR1 and CDR2 are MNHEY and SMNVEV (reference sequence). This CDR3 spans 14 amino acids. CDR3 coding DNA: TGTGCCAGCAGTTTGAAAGGGATCTCCTACGAGCAGTACTTC. Protein sequence: CASSLKGISYEQYF.

This clonotype was seen many times. This sequence joins TRBV20-1 and TRBJ2-1, with a possible D match to TRBD1 (6 bases). CDR1 is DFQATT and CDR2 is SNEGSKA in the germline V gene (reference sequence). The CDR3 is made up of 14 amino acids. The CDR3 loop is CRAVTQTGYNEQFF. CDR3 DNA sequence: TGCAGAGCGGTTACTCAGACAGGTTACAATGAGCAGTTCTTC.

This clonotype was recorded at least ten times. The chain carries TRBV6-5 and TRBJ1-2, with TRBD1 as a possible D gene (6 bases). This CDR3 is built from 12 residues. Between the trimmed V and J ends, which lost 10 bases and 8 bases, there was a span of 17 bases. Germline V lookup: CDR1 MNHEY, CDR2 SVGAGI. CDR3 loop: CATFRGAQGYTF. The CDR3 nucleotides read TGTGCCACCTTTCGGGGGGCACAAGGCTACACCTTC.

At least ten counts were recorded for this clonotype. The V gene is TRBV12-3 or TRBV12-4, the J gene TRBJ1-3, with TRBD1 as a possible D gene (6 bases). V was pared by 3 bases and J by 3 bases, with 15 bases between. This CDR3 has 16 amino acids. The CDR3 bases are TGTGCCAGCAGTTTCCCGCAGGGGTGGAGTGGAAACACCATATATTTT. Translated: CASSFPQGWSGNTIYF.

This sequence joins TRBV28 and TRBJ2-7; 7 positions agree with TRBD1. V lost 4 bases and J lost 1; bases outside the gene matches: 10. CDR3 length: 16 residues. Germline V gene data show CDR1 as MDHEN and CDR2 as SYDVKM. CDR3 protein: CASSSTPWTGSYEQYF. The CDR3 bases are TGTGCCAGCAGTTCTACACCGTGGACAGGTTCCTACGAGCAGTACTTC.

This clonotype was recorded many times. V gene TRBV5-6 combines with J gene TRBJ2-5, with D unclear. Germline CDR1 reads SGHDT; CDR2 reads YYEEEE. The CDR3 is 13 residues long. The V gene lost 0 bases and the J gene lost 2 bases, with 5 bases spanning the gap. The DNA of the CDR3 is TGTGCCAGCAGCTTGGGGCGGCAAGAGACCCAGTACTTC. This codes for CASSLGRQETQYF.